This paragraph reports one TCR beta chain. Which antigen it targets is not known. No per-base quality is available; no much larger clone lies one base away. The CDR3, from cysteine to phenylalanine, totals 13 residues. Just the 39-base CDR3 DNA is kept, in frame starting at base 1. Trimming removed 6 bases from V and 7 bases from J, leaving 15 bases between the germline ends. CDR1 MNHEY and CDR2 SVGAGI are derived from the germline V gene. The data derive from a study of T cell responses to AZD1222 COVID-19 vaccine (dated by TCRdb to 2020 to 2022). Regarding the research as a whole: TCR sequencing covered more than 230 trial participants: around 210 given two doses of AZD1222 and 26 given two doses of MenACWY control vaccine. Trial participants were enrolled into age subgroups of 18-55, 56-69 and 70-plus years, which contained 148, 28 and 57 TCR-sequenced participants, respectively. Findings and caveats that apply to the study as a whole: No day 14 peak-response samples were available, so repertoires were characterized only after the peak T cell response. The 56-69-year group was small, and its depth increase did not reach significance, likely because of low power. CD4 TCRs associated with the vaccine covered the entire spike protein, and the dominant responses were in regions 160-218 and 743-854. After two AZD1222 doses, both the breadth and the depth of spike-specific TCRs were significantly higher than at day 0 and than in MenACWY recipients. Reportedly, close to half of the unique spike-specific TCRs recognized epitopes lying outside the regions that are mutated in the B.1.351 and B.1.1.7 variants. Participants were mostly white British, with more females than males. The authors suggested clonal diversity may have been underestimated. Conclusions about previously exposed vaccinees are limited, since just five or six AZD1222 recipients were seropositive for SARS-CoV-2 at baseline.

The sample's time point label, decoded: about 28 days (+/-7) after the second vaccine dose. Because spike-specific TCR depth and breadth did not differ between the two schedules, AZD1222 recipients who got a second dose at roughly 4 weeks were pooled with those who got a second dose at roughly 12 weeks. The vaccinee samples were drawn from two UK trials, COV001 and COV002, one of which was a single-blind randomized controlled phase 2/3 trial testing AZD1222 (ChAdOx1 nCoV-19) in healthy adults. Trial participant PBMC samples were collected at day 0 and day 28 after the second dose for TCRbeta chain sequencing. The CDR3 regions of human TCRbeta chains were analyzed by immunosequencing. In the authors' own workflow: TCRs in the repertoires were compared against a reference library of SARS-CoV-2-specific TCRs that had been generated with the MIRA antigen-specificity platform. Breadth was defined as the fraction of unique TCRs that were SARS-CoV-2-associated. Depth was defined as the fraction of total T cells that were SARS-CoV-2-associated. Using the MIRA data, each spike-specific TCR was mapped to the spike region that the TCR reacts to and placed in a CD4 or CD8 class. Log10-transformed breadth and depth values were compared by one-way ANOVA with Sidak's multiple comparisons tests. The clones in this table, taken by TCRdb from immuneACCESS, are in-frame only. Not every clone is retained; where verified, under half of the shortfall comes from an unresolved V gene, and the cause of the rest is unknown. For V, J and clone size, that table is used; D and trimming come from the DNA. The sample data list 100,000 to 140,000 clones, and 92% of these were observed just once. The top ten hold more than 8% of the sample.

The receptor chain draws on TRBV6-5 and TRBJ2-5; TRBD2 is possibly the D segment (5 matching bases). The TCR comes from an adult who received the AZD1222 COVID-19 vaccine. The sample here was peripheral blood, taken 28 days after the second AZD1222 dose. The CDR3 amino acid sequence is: CASSYSGLGTQYF. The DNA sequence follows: TGTGCCAGCAGCTACAGCGGCCTGGGGACCCAGTACTTC.